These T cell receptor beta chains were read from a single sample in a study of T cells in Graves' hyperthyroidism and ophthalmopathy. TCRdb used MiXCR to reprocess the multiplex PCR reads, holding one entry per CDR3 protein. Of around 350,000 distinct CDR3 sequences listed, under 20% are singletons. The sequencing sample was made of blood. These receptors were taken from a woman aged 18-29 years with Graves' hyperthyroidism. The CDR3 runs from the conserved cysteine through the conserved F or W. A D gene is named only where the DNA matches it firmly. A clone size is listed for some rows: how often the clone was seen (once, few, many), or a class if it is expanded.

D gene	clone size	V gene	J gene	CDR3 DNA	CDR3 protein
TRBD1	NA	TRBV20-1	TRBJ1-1	TGCAGTGCTAGGGGGACAGGGCGGAGAACTGAAGCTTTCTTT	CSARGTGRRTEAFF
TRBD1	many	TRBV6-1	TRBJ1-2	TGTGCCAGCATAATCCGACAGGGGGCCCATGGCTACACCTTC	CASIIRQGAHGYTF
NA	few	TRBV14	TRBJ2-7	TGTGCCAGCAGCCGCGGTGGAGGGGGAACCTACGAGCAGTACTTC	CASSRGGGGTYEQYF
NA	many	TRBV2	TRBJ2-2	TGTGCCAGCATCGAATCACCATGGCACACCGGGGAGCTGTTTTTT	CASIESPWHTGELFF
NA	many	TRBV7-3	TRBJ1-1	TGTGCCAGCAGCTCGGGACTCCTGAACACTGAAGCTTTCTTT	CASSSGLLNTEAFF
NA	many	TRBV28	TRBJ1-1	TGTGCCAGCAGTTTGGGCATCGTACTTGAAGCTTGCTTT	CASSLGIVLEACF
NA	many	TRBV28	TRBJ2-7	TGTGCCAGCAGTTTAATTGGCCAGGGAAACGAGCAGTACTTC	CASSLIGQGNEQYF
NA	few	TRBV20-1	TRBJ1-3	TGCAGTGCTAGAGATGCCGGGGTCTCTGGAAACACCATATATTTT	CSARDAGVSGNTIYF
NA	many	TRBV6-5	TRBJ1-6	TGTGCCAGCAGTTACTCCGACAGAAGAAATTCACCCCTCCACTTT	CASSYSDRRNSPLHF
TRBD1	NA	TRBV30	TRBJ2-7	TGTGCCTGGAGTGTACGTGGACAGGGACGCTACGAGCAGTACTTC	CAWSVRGQGRYEQYF
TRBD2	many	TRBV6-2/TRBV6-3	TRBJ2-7	TGTGCCAGCACCCGAAGCGGGACCACCTACGAGCAGTACTTC	CASTRSGTTYEQYF